Below are 4 T cell receptor beta chains sequenced from a single sample in a study of PD-1 blockade in classical Hodgkin lymphoma (TCRdb year 2020). Taken with the paper, the label for time point translates to: cycle 4 day 1 (C4D1), after 5 to 7 weeks of nivolumab. Relapse after autologous stem cell transplantation had occurred in all trial patients, and cohorts A, B and C were distinguished by prior brentuximab vedotin exposure. A Miltenyi CD4+ T cell isolation kit was used for magnetic negative selection to purify CD4+ T cells from thawed PBMCs. The method behind the library was the immunoSEQ multiplex PCR assay. Entries here come from immuneACCESS through TCRdb and include only in-frame sequences with V and J called. Some clones fail to appear in such tables; in the studies checked, an unresolved V gene covers under half of the shortfall, and the cause of the remainder is unknown. This sample is represented by 15,000 to 20,000 clones; roughly 80% of them were singletons. The top ten clones comprise about 2.4% of the sample.

This specimen consisted of CD4+ T cells from blood, obtained before the fourth cycle of nivolumab. The receptors originated from a human donor with classical Hodgkin lymphoma.

The CDR3 coding sequence is TGTGCCAGTAGTATTAGGACAGGGGGCCCAGATACGCAGTATTTT. Encoded protein: CASSIRTGGPDTQYF. J is TRBJ2-3 and V is TRBV19; 11 nucleotides match TRBD1. The junction had 3 bases not matched to a gene; V was cut back by 3 bases and J by 4 bases. Per germline, CDR1 LNHDA and CDR2 SQIVND (reference sequence). The CDR3 extends over 15 amino acids.

V gene TRBV5-1 combines with J gene TRBJ2-1, with D perhaps TRBD1 (5 bases). The CDR3 is 15 amino acids. CDR1 is SGHRS and CDR2 is YFSETQ in the germline V gene. V shed 4 bases and J shed 5 bases, with 16 bases lying between them. CDR3 in amino acids: CASSPNVGADNEQFF. CDR3 DNA sequence: TGCGCCAGCAGCCCCAACGTAGGGGCCGACAATGAGCAGTTCTTC. The full variable domain, in which reference TRBV5-1 and TRBJ2-1 provide the parts outside the CDR3, is KAGVTQTPRYLIKTRGQQVTLSCSPISGHRSVSWYQQTPGQGLQFLFEYFSETQRNKGNFPGRFSGRQFSNSRSEMNVSTLELGDSALYLCASSPNVGADNEQFFGPGTRLTVL.

The rearrangement links TRBV5-6 to TRBJ1-4, with D perhaps TRBD1 (6 bases). Germline CDR1 SGHDT, CDR2 YYEEEE. The CDR3 sequence is 14 residues long. The ends were cut back, 4 bases at V and 7 bases at J, with 14 bases in the middle. CDR3 in amino acids: CASSNRDMIEKLFF. In DNA form, the CDR3 reads TGTGCCAGCAGCAACAGGGACATGATTGAAAAACTGTTTTTT.

This clone was detected only a few times. The chain has TRBV6-5 and TRBJ1-2; TRBD1 might be the D (5 bases). With 2 bases removed from V and 2 bases from J, the gap between germline ends came to 12 bases. Germline assignment: CDR1 MNHEY and CDR2 SVGAGI. The CDR3 contains 15 residues. CDR3 bases: TGTGCCAGCAGTTACGATCGGGCAGGGAACTATGGCTACACCTTC. Encoded protein: CASSYDRAGNYGYTF.